A selection of T cell receptor beta chains follows, all from one sample in a study of cytomegalovirus exposure and HLA in healthy donors. TCRdb keeps only in-frame clones here, not all; method: immunoSEQ multiplex PCR. The sample lists about 160,000 clones; around 80% were seen once. The sequencing input was PBMCs. The receptors originated from a woman in her twenties or thirties in good health and CMV-seropositive. Each CDR3 is given without its conserved first and last residue.

j_call,cdr3_length,v_call,cdr3_aa
TRBJ2-1,15,TRBV5-1,ASSLGAGGLNYNEQF
TRBJ1-6,15,TRBV18,ASSPPTGTEAFSPLH
TRBJ2-1,9,TRBV2,ASSVNNEQF
TRBJ2-5,11,TRBV4-3,ASSPGVQETQY
TRBJ2-1,12,TRBV9,ASSAPGLYNEQF
TRBJ1-6,14,TRBV14,ASSLRQGIVDSPLH
TRBJ2-7,10,TRBV5-1,ASSVDRDEQY
TRBJ2-1,13,TRBV6-1,ASSQLAGVGYEQF
TRBJ2-3,11,TRBV7-2,ASSGQVTDTQY
TRBJ2-7,14,TRBV7-2,ASSLVGGRLSYEQY
TRBJ1-2,13,TRBV13,ASSLGTGGAYGYT
TRBJ2-1,9,TRBV11-2,ASSLIYEQF
TRBJ2-5,13,TRBV4-2,ASSQDLAGGETQY